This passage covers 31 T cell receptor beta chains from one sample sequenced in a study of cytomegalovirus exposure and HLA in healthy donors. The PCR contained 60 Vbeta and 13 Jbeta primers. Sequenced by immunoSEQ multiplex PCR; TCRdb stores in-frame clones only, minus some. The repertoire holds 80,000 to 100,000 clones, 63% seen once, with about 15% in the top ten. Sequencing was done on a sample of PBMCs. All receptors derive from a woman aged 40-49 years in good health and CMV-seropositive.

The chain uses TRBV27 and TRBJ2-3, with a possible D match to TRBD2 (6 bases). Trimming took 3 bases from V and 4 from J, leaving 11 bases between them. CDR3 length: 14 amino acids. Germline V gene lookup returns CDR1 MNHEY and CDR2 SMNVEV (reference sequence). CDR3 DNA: TGTGCCAGCAGTTTCAAGACTAGTGCAGATACGCAGTATTTT. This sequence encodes CASSFKTSADTQYF.

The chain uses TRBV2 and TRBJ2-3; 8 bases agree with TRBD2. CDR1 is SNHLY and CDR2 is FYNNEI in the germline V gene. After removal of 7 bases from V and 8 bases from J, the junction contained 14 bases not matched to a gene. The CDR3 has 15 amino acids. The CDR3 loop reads CASTTQLAGAGTQYF. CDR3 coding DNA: TGTGCCAGCACAACCCAGCTAGCGGGCGCTGGTACGCAGTATTTT.

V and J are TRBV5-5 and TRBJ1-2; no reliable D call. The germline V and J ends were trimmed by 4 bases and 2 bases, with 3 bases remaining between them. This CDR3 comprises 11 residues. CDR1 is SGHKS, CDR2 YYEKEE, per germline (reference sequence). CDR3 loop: CASSQNYGYTF. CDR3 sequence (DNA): TGTGCCAGCAGCCAGAACTATGGCTACACCTTC.

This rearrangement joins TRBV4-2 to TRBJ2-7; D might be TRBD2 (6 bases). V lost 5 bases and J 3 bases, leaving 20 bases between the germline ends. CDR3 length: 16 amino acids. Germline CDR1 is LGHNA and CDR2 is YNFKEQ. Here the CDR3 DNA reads TGTGCCAGCAGCTCGGGACTCTCAACCTCCGACTACGAGCAGTACTTC. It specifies CASSSGLSTSDYEQYF.

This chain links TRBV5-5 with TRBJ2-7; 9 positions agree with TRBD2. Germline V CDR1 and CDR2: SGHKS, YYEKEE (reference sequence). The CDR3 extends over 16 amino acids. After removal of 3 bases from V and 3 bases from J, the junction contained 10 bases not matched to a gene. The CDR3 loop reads CASSWAMTSGNYEQYF. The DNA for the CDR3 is TGTGCCAGCAGCTGGGCGATGACTAGCGGAAACTACGAGCAGTACTTC.

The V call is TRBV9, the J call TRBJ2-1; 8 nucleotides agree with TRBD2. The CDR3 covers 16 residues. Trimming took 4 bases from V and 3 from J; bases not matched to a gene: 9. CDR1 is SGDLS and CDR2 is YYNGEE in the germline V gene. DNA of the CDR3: TGTGCCAGCAGCCCAGTAGCGGGAACAATCTACAATGAGCAGTTCTTC. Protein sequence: CASSPVAGTIYNEQFF.

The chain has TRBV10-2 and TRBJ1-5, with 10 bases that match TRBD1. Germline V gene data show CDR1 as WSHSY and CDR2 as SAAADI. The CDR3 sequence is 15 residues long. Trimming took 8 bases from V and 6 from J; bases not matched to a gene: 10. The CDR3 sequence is CASSETGGGIQPQHF. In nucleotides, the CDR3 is TGCGCCAGCTCGGAGACAGGGGGCGGGATTCAGCCCCAGCATTTT.

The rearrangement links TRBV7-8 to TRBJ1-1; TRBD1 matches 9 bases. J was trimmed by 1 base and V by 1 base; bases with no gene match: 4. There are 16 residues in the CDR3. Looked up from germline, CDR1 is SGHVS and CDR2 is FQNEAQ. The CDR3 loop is CASSLGYRGRNTEAFF. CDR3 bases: TGTGCCAGCAGCTTAGGTTACAGGGGGCGGAACACTGAAGCTTTCTTT.

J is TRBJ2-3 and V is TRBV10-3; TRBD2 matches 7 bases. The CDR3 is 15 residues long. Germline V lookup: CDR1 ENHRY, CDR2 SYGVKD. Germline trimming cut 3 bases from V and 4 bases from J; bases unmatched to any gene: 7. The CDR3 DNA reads TGTGCCATCAGTGATAGTGCGGGAGTACCAGATACGCAGTATTTT. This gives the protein CAISDSAGVPDTQYF.

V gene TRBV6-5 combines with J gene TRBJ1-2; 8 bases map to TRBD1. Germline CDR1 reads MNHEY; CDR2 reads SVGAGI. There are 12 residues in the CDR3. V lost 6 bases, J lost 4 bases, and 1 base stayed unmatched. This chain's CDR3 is CASSDRGYGYTF. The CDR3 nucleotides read TGTGCCAGCAGCGACAGGGGCTATGGCTACACCTTC.

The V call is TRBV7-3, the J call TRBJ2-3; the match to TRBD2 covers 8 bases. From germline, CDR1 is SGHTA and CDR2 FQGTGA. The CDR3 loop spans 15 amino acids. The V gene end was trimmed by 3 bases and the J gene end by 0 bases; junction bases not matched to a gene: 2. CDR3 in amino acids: CASSLTGGSTDTQYF. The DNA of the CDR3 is TGTGCCAGCAGCTTGACGGGAGGGAGCACAGATACGCAGTATTTT.

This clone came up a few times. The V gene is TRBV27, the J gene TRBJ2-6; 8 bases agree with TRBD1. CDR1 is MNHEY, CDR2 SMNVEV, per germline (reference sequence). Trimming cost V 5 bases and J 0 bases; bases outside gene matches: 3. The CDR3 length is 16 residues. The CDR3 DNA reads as TGTGCCAGCAGTGGGACAGGTTCCTCTGGGGCCAACGTCCTGACTTTC. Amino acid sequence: CASSGTGSSGANVLTF.

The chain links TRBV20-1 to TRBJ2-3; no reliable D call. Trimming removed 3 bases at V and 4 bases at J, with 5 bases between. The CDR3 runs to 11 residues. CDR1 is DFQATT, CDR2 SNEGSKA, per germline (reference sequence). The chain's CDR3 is CSARSADTQYF. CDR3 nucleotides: TGCAGTGCTAGGTCGGCAGATACGCAGTATTTT.

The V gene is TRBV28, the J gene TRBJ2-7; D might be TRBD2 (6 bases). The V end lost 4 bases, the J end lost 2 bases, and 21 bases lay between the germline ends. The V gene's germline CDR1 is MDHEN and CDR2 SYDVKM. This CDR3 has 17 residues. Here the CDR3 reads CASSSPDQLGSPYEQYF. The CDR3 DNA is TGTGCCAGCAGTTCGCCCGACCAGCTCGGGAGTCCCTACGAGCAGTACTTC.

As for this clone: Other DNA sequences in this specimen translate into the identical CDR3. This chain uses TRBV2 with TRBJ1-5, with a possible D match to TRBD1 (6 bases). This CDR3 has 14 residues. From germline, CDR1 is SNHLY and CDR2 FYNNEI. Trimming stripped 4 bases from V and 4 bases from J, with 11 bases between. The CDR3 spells CASSVGQGNQPQHF. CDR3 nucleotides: TGTGCCAGCAGTGTCGGGCAGGGGAATCAGCCCCAGCATTTT.

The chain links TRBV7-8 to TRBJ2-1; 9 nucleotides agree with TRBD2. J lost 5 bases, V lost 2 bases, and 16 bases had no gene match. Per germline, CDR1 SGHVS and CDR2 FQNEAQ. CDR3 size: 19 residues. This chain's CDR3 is CASSLKVGWATSGNNEQFF. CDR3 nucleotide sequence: TGTGCCAGCAGCTTAAAAGTGGGTTGGGCGACTAGCGGAAACAATGAGCAGTTCTTC.

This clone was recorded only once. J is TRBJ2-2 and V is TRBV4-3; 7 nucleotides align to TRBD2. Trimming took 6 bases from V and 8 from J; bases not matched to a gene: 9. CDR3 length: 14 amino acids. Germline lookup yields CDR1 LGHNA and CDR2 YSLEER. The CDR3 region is CASSPGGGVGELFF. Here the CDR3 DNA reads TGCGCCAGCAGTCCGGGGGGAGGGGTTGGGGAGCTGTTTTTT.

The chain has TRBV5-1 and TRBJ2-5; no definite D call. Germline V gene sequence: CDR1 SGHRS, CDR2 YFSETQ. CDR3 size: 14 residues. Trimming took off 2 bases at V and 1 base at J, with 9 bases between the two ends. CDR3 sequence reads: CASSFQAFQETQYF. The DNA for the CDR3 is TGCGCCAGCAGCTTTCAAGCGTTCCAAGAGACCCAGTACTTC.

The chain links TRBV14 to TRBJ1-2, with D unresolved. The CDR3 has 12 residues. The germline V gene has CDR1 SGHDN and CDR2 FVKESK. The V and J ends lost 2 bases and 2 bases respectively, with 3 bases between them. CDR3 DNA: TGTGCCAGCAGCCAACAGAACTATGGCTACACCTTC. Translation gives CASSQQNYGYTF.

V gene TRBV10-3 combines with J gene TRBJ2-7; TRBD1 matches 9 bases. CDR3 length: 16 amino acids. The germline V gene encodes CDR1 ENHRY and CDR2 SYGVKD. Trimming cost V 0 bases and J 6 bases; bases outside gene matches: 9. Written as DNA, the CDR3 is TGTGCCATCAGTGAGTCGGTGGGACAGGGTCCCTCCGAGCAGTACTTC. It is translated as CAISESVGQGPSEQYF.

The CDR3 sequence: CASSLHGTGGGYTF. The CDR3 bases are TGCGCCAGCAGCCTCCACGGGACAGGGGGGGGCTACACCTTC. The V call is TRBV4-3, the J call TRBJ1-2; 11 positions agree with TRBD1. The CDR3 contains 14 residues. The V and J ends lost 4 bases and 8 bases, in that order; junction bases with no gene match: 6. The germline gives CDR1 LGHNA, CDR2 YSLEER.

The CDR3, as DNA: TGTGCCAGCAGCCAACTTACCGCGGGAGCCTACGAGCAGTACTTC. Translated, it gives CASSQLTAGAYEQYF. The chain has TRBV14 and TRBJ2-7; 7 nucleotides align to TRBD2. Germline V gene lookup returns CDR1 SGHDN and CDR2 FVKESK. With V trimmed by 2 bases and J by 2 bases, 6 bases remained unmatched. The CDR3 runs to 15 residues.

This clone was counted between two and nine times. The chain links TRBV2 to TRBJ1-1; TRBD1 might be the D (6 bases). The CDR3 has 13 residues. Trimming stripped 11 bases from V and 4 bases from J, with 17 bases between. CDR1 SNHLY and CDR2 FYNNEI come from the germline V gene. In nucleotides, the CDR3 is TGTGCCTGGACAGAAAATGGCCGCACTGAAGCTTTCTTT. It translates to CAWTENGRTEAFF.

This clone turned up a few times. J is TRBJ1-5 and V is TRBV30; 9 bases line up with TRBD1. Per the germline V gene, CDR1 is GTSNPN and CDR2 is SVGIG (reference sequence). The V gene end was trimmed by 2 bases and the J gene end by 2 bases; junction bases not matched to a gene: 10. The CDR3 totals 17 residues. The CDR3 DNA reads TGTGCCTGGAGTAGGCGGGACAGGGCTACGGGCAATCAGCCCCAGCATTTT. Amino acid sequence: CAWSRRDRATGNQPQHF. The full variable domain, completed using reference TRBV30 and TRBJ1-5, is SQTIHQWPATLVQPVGSPLSLECTVEGTSNPNLYWYRQAAGRGLQLLFYSVGIGQISSEVPQNLSASRPQDRQFILSSKKLLLSDSGFYLCAWSRRDRATGNQPQHFGDGTRLSIL.

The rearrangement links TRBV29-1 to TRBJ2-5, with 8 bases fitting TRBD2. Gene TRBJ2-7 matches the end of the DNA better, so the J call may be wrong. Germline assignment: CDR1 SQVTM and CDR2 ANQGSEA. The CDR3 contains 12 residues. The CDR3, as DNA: TGCAGCGTTGCGGGGGGGACCTACGAGCAGTACTTC. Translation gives CSVAGGTYEQYF.

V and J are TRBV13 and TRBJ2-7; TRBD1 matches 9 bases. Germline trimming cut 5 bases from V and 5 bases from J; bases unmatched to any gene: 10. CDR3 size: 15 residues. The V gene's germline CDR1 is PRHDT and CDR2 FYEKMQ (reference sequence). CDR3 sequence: CASSNVGQGWNEQYF. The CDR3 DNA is TGTGCCAGCAGCAACGTGGGACAGGGTTGGAACGAGCAGTACTTC.

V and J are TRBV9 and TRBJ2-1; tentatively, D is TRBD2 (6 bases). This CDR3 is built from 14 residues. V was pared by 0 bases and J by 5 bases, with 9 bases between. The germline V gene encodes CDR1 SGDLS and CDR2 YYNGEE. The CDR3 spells CASSVGGRNNEQFF. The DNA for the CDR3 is TGTGCCAGCAGCGTAGGTGGGAGGAACAATGAGCAGTTCTTC.

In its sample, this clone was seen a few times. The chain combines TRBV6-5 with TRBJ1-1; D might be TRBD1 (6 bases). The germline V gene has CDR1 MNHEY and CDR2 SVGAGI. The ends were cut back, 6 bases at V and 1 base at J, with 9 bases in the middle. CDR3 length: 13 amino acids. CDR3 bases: TGTGCCAGCAGCCAACAGGGGAACACTGAAGCTTTCTTT. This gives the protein CASSQQGNTEAFF.

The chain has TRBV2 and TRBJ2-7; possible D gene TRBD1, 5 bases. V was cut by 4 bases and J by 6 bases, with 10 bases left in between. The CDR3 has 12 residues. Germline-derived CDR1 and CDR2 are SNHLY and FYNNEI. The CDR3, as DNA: TGTGCCAGCAGTGTGCAGGGCCGCGAGCAGTACTTC. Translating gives CASSVQGREQYF.

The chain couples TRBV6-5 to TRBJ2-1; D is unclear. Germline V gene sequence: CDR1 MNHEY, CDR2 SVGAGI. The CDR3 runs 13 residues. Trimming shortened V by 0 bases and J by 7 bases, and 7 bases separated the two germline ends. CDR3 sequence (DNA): TGTGCCAGCAGTTACTCGTACGGGAATGAGCAGTTCTTC. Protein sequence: CASSYSYGNEQFF.

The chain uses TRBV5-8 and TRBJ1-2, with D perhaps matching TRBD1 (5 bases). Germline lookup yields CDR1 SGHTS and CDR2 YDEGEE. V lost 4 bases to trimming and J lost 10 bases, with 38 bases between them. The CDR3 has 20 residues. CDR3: CASSVGGGLVSEVGRFDYTF. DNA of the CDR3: TGTGCCAGCAGCGTCGGGGGGGGATTGGTGTCCGAGGTCGGAAGATTCGACTACACCTTC.